This T cell receptor beta chain came from a study of cytotoxic CD8 clonotypes in ibrutinib-treated CLL. The method was immunoSEQ multiplex PCR; TCRdb's version includes in-frame clones alone and lacks a portion of them. The data show fewer than 7,000 clones, nearly 70% seen once. V lost 5 bases, J lost 3 bases, and 10 bases stayed unmatched. Per the germline V gene, CDR1 is SGHTA and CDR2 is FQGTGA. The CDR3 has 17 amino acids. This chain connects TRBV7-3 to TRBJ2-2; TRBD1 agrees at 9 bases. The source was PBMCs, collected before ibrutinib treatment. The clonotype comes from a human donor with chronic lymphocytic leukemia. CDR3 sequence: CASSQLPGTGHTGELFF. CDR3 DNA: TGTGCCAGCAGCCAACTCCCCGGGACAGGGCACACCGGGGAGCTGTTTTTT.